This T cell receptor (beta chain) appears in the sequencing data of a study of T cell changes during pregnancy in multiple sclerosis. This table comes from immunoSEQ multiplex PCR, and its TCRdb copy is limited to in-frame clones, with some not included. The table lists about 36,000 clones, approximately 92% of them singletons. In its sample, this clone was seen once. The germline CDR1 and CDR2 sequences are SGHAT and FQNNGV. There are 12 residues in the CDR3. Trimming shortened V by 6 bases and J by 3 bases, and 9 bases separated the two germline ends. The TCR sequence derives from a female donor with multiple sclerosis, enrolled in a pregnancy study. The V gene is TRBV11-2, the J gene TRBJ2-7, with D possibly being TRBD2 (5 bases). What was sequenced was PBMCs (not recorded whether the cells were cultured). This CDR3 is CASSPSGYEQYF. The CDR3 DNA reads as TGTGCCAGCAGTCCAAGCGGCTACGAGCAGTACTTC.